This TCR beta chain is from a study of blood T cells in healthy people across ages. This clonotype showed up just a few times. Its specificity is unknown. Peripheral blood, about 9.3 milliliters per donor, was collected. Germline-derived CDR1 and CDR2 are SGHAT and FQDESV (reference sequence). CDR3 length: 15 amino acids. J was trimmed by 4 bases and V by 5 bases; bases with no gene match: 11. A second PCR of 7 to 11 cycles used a sample-barcoded 5' primer and a J-beta primer mix. With 12 random nucleotides, a template-switch adaptor tagged each individual cDNA molecule. TCRdb called the 5' RACE reads again in MiXCR, with one record for every CDR3 protein. The sample lists 1.5 million to 2 million distinct CDR3 sequences, about 28% occurring once. The study, taken as a whole, reports: No one knew whether donors had CMV, which possibly confounded expanded clonotype changes. Diversity estimates from one million T cells were considered underestimates.

Sequences were obtained from blood. The V call is TRBV11-1, the J call TRBJ2-7, with 7 bases aligning to TRBD1. This sequence originates from a woman in her twenties or thirties in good health. The CDR3 loop reads CASSITTGTEYEQYF. Here the CDR3 DNA reads TGTGCCAGCAGCATTACGACCGGGACAGAGTACGAGCAGTACTTC.